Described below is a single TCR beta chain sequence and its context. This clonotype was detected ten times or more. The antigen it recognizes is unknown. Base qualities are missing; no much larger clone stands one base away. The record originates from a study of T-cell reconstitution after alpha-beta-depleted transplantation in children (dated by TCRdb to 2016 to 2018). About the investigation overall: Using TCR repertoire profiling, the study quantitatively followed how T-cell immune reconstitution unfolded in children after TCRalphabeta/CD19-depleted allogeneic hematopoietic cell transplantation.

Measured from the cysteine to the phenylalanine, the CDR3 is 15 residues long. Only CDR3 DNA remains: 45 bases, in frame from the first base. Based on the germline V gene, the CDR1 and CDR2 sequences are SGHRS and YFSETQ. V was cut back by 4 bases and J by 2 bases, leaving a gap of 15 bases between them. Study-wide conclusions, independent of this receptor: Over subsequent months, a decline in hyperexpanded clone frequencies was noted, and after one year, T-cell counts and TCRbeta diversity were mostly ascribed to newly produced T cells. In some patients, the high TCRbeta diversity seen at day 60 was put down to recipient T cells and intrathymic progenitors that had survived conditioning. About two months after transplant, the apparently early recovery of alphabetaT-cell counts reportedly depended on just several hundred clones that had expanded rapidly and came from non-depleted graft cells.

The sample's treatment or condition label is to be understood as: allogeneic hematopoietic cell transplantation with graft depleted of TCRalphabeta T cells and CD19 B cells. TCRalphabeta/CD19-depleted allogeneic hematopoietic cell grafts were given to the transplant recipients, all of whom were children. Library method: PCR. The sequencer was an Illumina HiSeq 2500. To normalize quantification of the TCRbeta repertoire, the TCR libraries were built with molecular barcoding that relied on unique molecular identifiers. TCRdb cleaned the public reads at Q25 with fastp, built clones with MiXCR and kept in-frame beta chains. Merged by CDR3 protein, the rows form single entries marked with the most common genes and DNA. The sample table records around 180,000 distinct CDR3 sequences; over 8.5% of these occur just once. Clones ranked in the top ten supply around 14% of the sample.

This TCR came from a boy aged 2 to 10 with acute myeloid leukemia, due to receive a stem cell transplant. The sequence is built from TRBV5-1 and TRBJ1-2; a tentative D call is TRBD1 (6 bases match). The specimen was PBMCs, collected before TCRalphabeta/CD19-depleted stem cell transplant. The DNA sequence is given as TGCGCCAGCAGCACAGGGACAACAGGAAACTATGGCTACACCTTC. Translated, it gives CASSTGTTGNYGYTF.